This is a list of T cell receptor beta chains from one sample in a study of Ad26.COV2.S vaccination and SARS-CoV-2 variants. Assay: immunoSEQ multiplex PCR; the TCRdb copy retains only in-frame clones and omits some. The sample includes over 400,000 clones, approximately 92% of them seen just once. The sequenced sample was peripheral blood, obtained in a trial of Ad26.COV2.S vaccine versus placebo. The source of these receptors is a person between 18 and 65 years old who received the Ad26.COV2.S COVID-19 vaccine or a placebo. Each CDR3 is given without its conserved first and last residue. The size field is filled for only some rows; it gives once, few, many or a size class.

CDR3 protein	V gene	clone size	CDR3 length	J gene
ASSKEGGIEQY	TRBV21-1	.	11	TRBJ2-7
ASSFGGTYEQY	TRBV27	.	11	TRBJ2-7
ASSLRGETEAF	TRBV7-8	.	11	TRBJ1-1
ASSEGHLYEQY	TRBV6-1	once	11	TRBJ2-7
ASSGLRTNFEQF	TRBV9	.	12	TRBJ2-1
ASSPQVVTEAF	TRBV3-1/TRBV3-2	.	11	TRBJ1-1
ASSPDNSPLH	TRBV18	.	10	TRBJ1-6
ASRRDITLAKNIQY	TRBV6-4	once	14	TRBJ2-4
ASSLMAGSSYNEQF	TRBV28	.	14	TRBJ2-1
ASSQTALNTEAF	TRBV3-1/TRBV3-2	once	12	TRBJ1-1
ASSSRSAQETQY	TRBV27	.	12	TRBJ2-5
AGRVMNTEAF	TRBV2	.	10	TRBJ1-1
ASSSQANYGYT	TRBV10-1	few	11	TRBJ1-2
ASSLYKSRSENTEAF	TRBV5-8	.	15	TRBJ1-1
ASIGVTEAF	TRBV28	.	9	TRBJ1-1
ASSVASTGNTEAF	TRBV9	.	13	TRBJ1-1
ASSPGTDNSPLH	TRBV6-2/TRBV6-3	.	12	TRBJ1-6
ASSLRQGGTGELF	TRBV7-2	.	13	TRBJ2-2
AWRDRGQGGYT	TRBV30	.	11	TRBJ1-2
ASSIWGTEAF	TRBV19	.	10	TRBJ1-1
ASSHWDRHYEQY	TRBV19	.	12	TRBJ2-7
ASSGGPEAF	TRBV7-9	.	9	TRBJ1-1
ASSLGQGIGYT	TRBV11-2	.	11	TRBJ1-2
ASSDRDRADEKLF	TRBV5-1	.	13	TRBJ1-4
AATGSGNTIY	TRBV28	.	10	TRBJ1-3
ASSSPYQPQH	TRBV7-2	.	10	TRBJ1-5
ATGVDEQY	TRBV10-3	.	8	TRBJ2-7
ASSKGTGRLNTGELF	TRBV21-1	.	15	TRBJ2-2
ASSQTGYRETQY	TRBV3-1/TRBV3-2	.	12	TRBJ2-5
ASSILRGRYKGEQF	TRBV19	.	14	TRBJ2-1
ASSFATGGGGYT	TRBV27	.	12	TRBJ1-2
ASSQGGPERAYEQY	TRBV4-1	.	14	TRBJ2-7
ASSKRLAGGQGNIQY	TRBV27	once	15	TRBJ2-4
ASSIGTGKDYGYT	TRBV5-6	.	13	TRBJ1-2
ASSLAGLAGYVTQY	TRBV7-2	.	14	TRBJ2-5
SAGEETQY	TRBV20-1	.	8	TRBJ2-5
ASSRNRGSESSYEQY	TRBV18	.	15	TRBJ2-7